The 14 T cell receptor beta chains below come from one sample, sequenced in a study of blood T cell repertoires in COVID-19. Measured with immunoSEQ multiplex PCR; TCRdb has only the in-frame clones, and not every one. The repertoire includes over 45,000 clones, roughly nine tenths of them detected once, and 43% sits in the top ten. Sequencing was performed on peripheral blood. These receptors came from an older woman with COVID-19, enrolled during active disease.

This clone was found a few times. The chain employs TRBV5-4 and TRBJ1-6; a weak D match, TRBD1 (5 bases). The germline V and J ends were trimmed by 5 bases and 6 bases, with 12 bases remaining between them. The CDR3 consists of 14 residues. CDR1 and CDR2 (germline): SGHNT, YYREEE (reference sequence). The CDR3: CASRPGGINSPLHF. The CDR3 DNA is TGTGCCAGCAGACCTGGGGGGATTAATTCACCCCTCCACTTT. The complete variable domain, with remaining parts taken from reference TRBV5-4 and TRBJ1-6, reads ETGVTQSPTHLIKTRGQQVTLRCSSQSGHNTVSWYQQALGQGPQFIFQYYREEENGRGNFPPRFSGLQFPNYSSELNVNALELDDSALYLCASRPGGINSPLHFGNGTRLTVT.

The genes are TRBV11-3 and TRBJ2-7, with D perhaps TRBD1 (5 bases). This CDR3 has 16 residues. Trimming removed 0 bases from V and 0 bases from J, with 12 bases in between. In germline, CDR1 is SGHNT, CDR2 YENEEA. CDR3 coding DNA: TGTGCCAGCAGCTTAGATGGGGCAGGGTCCTCCTACGAGCAGTACTTC. Its protein product is CASSLDGAGSSYEQYF.

The rearrangement links TRBV7-9 to TRBJ1-1; possibly TRBD1 for D (5 bases). Germline CDR1 and CDR2: SEHNR and FQNEAQ (reference sequence). Trimming removed 1 base from V and 4 bases from J, with 10 bases in between. This CDR3 region has 14 residues. The CDR3, as DNA: TGTGCCAGCAGCTTAGGGGGCTGGGGCACTGAAGCTTTCTTT. This codes for CASSLGGWGTEAFF.

The chain uses TRBV10-1 and TRBJ2-7; D may be TRBD2 (5 bases). Germline CDR1 reads WNHNN; CDR2 reads SYGVQD (reference sequence). V was shortened by 2 bases and J by 4 bases, with 12 bases between the two germline ends. The CDR3 runs 14 residues. CDR3 loop: CASSESGTEYEQYF. CDR3 bases: TGCGCCAGCAGTGAGAGCGGCACTGAGTACGAGCAGTACTTC.

This chain connects TRBV15 to TRBJ1-2; D is unresolved. The V end was cut by 5 bases, the J end by 7 bases, with 14 bases between. Germline assignment: CDR1 LNHNV and CDR2 YYDKDF (reference sequence). This CDR3 is built from 13 residues. The CDR3 DNA follows: TGTGCCACCAGCGAACTAGTAGAAACTGGCTACACCTTC. This gives the protein CATSELVETGYTF.

The chain carries TRBV4-3 and TRBJ2-1; 9 bases are shared with TRBD1. The CDR3 covers 14 residues. J gave up 5 bases and V 3 bases, and 2 bases lay outside the gene matches. The V gene's germline CDR1 is LGHNA and CDR2 YSLEER. DNA for the CDR3: TGCGCCAGCAGCCAGGACAGGGGAAACAATGAGCAGTTCTTC. Its protein is CASSQDRGNNEQFF.

The chain recombines TRBV19 with TRBJ2-7; D not certain. V lost 0 bases, J lost 0 bases, and 6 bases lay in between. The CDR3 is made up of 14 amino acids. Germline CDR1 LNHDA, CDR2 SQIVND (reference sequence). The CDR3 nucleotides read TGTGCCAGTAGTATAGACGCAGGCTCCTACGAGCAGTACTTC. Amino acids: CASSIDAGSYEQYF.

The CDR3 reads CSASGQYSNQPQHF. CDR3 nucleotide sequence: TGCAGTGCTAGTGGACAGTATAGCAATCAGCCCCAGCATTTT. This rearrangement joins TRBV20-1 to TRBJ1-5; a possible D gene is TRBD1 (6 bases). The germline V gene encodes CDR1 DFQATT and CDR2 SNEGSKA (reference sequence). The CDR3 consists of 14 residues. The V end was cut by 3 bases, the J end by 0 bases, with 9 bases between.

This rearrangement joins TRBV10-3 to TRBJ2-5, with 13 bases fitting TRBD2. CDR3 length equals 13 residues. Germline loops: CDR1 ENHRY, CDR2 SYGVKD. Trimming at V came to 10 bases and at J to 5 bases, leaving 4 bases not matched to a gene. CDR3 sequence (DNA): TGTGCCACCGGGACTAGCGGGACGGAGACCCAGTACTTC. Translation: CATGTSGTETQYF.

The chain has TRBV5-5 and TRBJ2-6; D unclear. Germline V CDR1 and CDR2: SGHKS, YYEKEE (reference sequence). The CDR3 extends over 16 amino acids. Trimming took off 2 bases at V and 1 base at J, with 10 bases between the two ends. The CDR3, as DNA: TGTGCCAGCAGCTTAGCTGCGCTTTCTGGGGCCAACGTCCTGACTTTC. Encoded protein: CASSLAALSGANVLTF. Full variable domain (remainder filled in from reference TRBV5-5 and TRBJ2-6): DAGVTQSPTHLIKTRGQQVTLRCSPISGHKSVSWYQQVLGQGPQFIFQYYEKEERGRGNFPDRFSARQFPNYSSELNVNALLLGDSALYLCASSLAALSGANVLTFGAGSRLTVL.

The J gene is TRBJ2-7, the V gene TRBV27, with D maybe TRBD1 (5 bases). The CDR3 spans 15 residues. Trimming removed 2 bases at V and 3 bases at J, with 14 bases between. Germline V CDR1 and CDR2: MNHEY, SMNVEV (reference sequence). The CDR3 loop reads CASSLKGIGNYEQYF. DNA for the CDR3: TGTGCCAGCAGTTTAAAGGGGATAGGTAACTACGAGCAGTACTTC.

The chain carries TRBV29-1 and TRBJ2-5; D ambiguous. The CDR3 loop spans 12 amino acids. Germline CDR1 reads SQVTM; CDR2 reads ANQGSEA. V shed 7 bases and J shed 5 bases, with 14 bases lying between them. The CDR3 sequence is CSGYQGGETQYF. The CDR3 DNA reads as TGCAGCGGGTACCAAGGCGGCGAGACCCAGTACTTC.

This clone was recorded once. The rearrangement uses TRBV9 and TRBJ1-6, with TRBD1 identical over 8 bases. J lost 5 bases, V lost 3 bases, and 1 base had no gene match. The CDR3 is 14 residues long. The germline V gene has CDR1 SGDLS and CDR2 YYNGEE. CDR3 nucleotides: TGTGCCAGCAGCGGGACAGGGAATAATTCACCCCTCCACTTT. Amino acids: CASSGTGNNSPLHF. The full variable domain, in which reference TRBV9 and TRBJ1-6 provide the parts outside the CDR3, is DSGVTQTPKHLITATGQRVTLRCSPRSGDLSVYWYQQSLDQGLQFLIQYYNGEERAKGNILERFSAQQFPDLHSELNLSSLELGDSALYFCASSGTGNNSPLHFGNGTRLTVT.

The chain employs TRBV2 and TRBJ2-1; D perhaps matches TRBD2 (7 bases). The CDR3 is 14 residues long. Deletions cut 1 base from V and 10 bases from J, with 14 bases between. The V gene's germline CDR1 is SNHLY and CDR2 FYNNEI. Here the CDR3 DNA reads TGTGCCAGCAGTGAAGATATCCGGGGGGCCGAGCAGTTCTTC. This gives the protein CASSEDIRGAEQFF.